One sample yielded the 25 T cell receptor beta chains listed below, sequenced in a study of beta chain features in type 1 diabetes. Study-wide results and caveats: When Type 1 diabetes patients were examined, their TCRB CDR3s proved moderately but significantly shorter in all four CD4+ subsets.

No antigens are known for them. Expressed TCRB transcripts got sequenced, as all isolated RNA was reverse transcribed. The data were produced by immunoSEQ multiplex PCR, yet TCRdb's version contains in-frame clones alone and is incomplete. The sample yields more than 250,000 clones, roughly 22% seen once. Sequencing used naive CD4+ T cells from blood. These receptors were collected from a woman in her forties with type 1 diabetes.

This clone was detected only a few times. The chain links TRBV6-6 to TRBJ1-2; D is unresolved. The V gene lost 5 bases and the J gene lost 6 bases, with 7 bases spanning the gap. The CDR3 sequence is 11 residues long. Germline loops: CDR1 MNHNY, CDR2 SVGAGI (reference sequence). The CDR3 here is CASSTDNGYTF. The CDR3 DNA reads as TGTGCCAGCAGTACTGACAATGGCTACACCTTC.

This chain connects TRBV2 to TRBJ1-5; weak D call: TRBD1 (6 bases). The CDR3 spans 14 residues. V dropped 6 bases and J dropped 0 bases, with 9 bases sitting between them. Germline values: CDR1 SNHLY, CDR2 FYNNEI. CDR3 DNA: TGTGCCAGCAGCGACAGGTATAGCAATCAGCCCCAGCATTTT. Its translation is CASSDRYSNQPQHF.

This clone has just a few counts. This chain links TRBV4-3 with TRBJ1-1; perhaps TRBD1 as D (6 bases). With 3 bases removed from V and 1 base from J, the gap between germline ends came to 12 bases. Germline CDR1 LGHNA, CDR2 YSLEER. The CDR3 is made up of 15 amino acids. The chain's CDR3 is CASSHQQGWNTEAFF. The CDR3 DNA is TGCGCCAGCAGCCATCAACAGGGCTGGAACACTGAAGCTTTCTTT.

This rearrangement joins TRBV9 to TRBJ2-7; 8 nucleotides align to TRBD2. Germline V CDR1 and CDR2: SGDLS, YYNGEE. The CDR3 has 16 residues. V dropped 0 bases and J dropped 5; count of bases not matched to a gene: 10. This CDR3 is CASSVAGGPFPDEQYF. The CDR3 nucleotides read TGTGCCAGCAGCGTAGCGGGAGGGCCGTTTCCCGACGAGCAGTACTTC.

The chain carries TRBV4-3 and TRBJ1-2; no reliable D call. Trimming removed 0 bases from V and 3 bases from J, with 8 bases in between. The CDR3 length is 14 residues. Germline CDR1 LGHNA, CDR2 YSLEER. The CDR3 loop reads CASSQEARYYGYTF. Written as DNA, the CDR3 is TGCGCCAGCAGCCAAGAGGCCAGGTACTATGGCTACACCTTC.

This clone was found a few times. Other DNA sequences from this sample encode an identical CDR3 as well. V gene TRBV9 combines with J gene TRBJ1-2; tentative D call: TRBD1 (5 bases). Between the trimmed V and J ends, which lost 0 bases and 2 bases, there was a span of 5 bases. The CDR3 has 13 amino acids. The germline gives CDR1 SGDLS, CDR2 YYNGEE. For the CDR3, the DNA is TGTGCCAGCAGCGTAGAGGGGAACTATGGCTACACCTTC. Translated: CASSVEGNYGYTF.

V is TRBV7-2 and J is TRBJ1-2, with 9 bases fitting TRBD1. With V trimmed by 6 bases and J by 8 bases, 7 bases remained unmatched. Germline V gene data show CDR1 as SGHTA and CDR2 as FQGNSA. The CDR3 consists of 13 residues. Here the CDR3 reads CASRRTGEQGYTF. The CDR3 bases are TGTGCCAGCAGACGGACAGGGGAACAAGGCTACACCTTC.

This clone has only one observation. The chain employs TRBV9 and TRBJ1-3; D not resolved. The CDR3 has 13 amino acids. V shed 10 bases and J shed 4 bases, with 15 bases lying between them. The germline V gene encodes CDR1 SGDLS and CDR2 YYNGEE. CDR3: CASGLPSGNTIYF. In nucleotides, the CDR3 is TGTGCCTCGGGTCTTCCGTCCGGAAACACCATATATTTT.

A few counts support this clone. This rearrangement joins TRBV4-1 to TRBJ2-1; no clear D. The CDR3 runs 14 residues. V was cut by 5 bases and J by 0 bases, with 8 bases left in between. Germline V gene sequence: CDR1 MGHRA, CDR2 YSYEKL. The CDR3 DNA reads TGCGCCAGCAGCTCGCGGAGCTCCTACAATGAGCAGTTCTTC. This encodes CASSSRSSYNEQFF.

CDR3 region: CASDGSFNQPQHF. For the CDR3, the DNA is TGTGCCAGTGACGGGAGCTTCAATCAGCCCCAGCATTTT. This rearrangement joins TRBV28 to TRBJ1-5; D gene unclear. The germline V and J ends were trimmed by 9 bases and 3 bases, with 12 bases remaining between them. The CDR3 has 13 amino acids. The germline CDR1 and CDR2 sequences are MDHEN and SYDVKM. Full variable domain (missing parts from reference TRBV28 and TRBJ1-5): DVKVTQSSRYLVKRTGEKVFLECVQDMDHENMFWYRQDPGLGLRLIYFSYDVKMKEKGDIPEGYSVSREKKERFSLILESASTNQTSMYLCASDGSFNQPQHFGDGTRLSIL.

This clone has only a few counts. The chain has TRBV5-1 and TRBJ2-2; 8 bases align to TRBD1. CDR1 is SGHRS and CDR2 is YFSETQ in the germline V gene. V dropped 0 bases and J dropped 6; count of bases not matched to a gene: 4. This CDR3 has 15 residues. The CDR3 reads CASSLARTGPGELFF. As DNA, the CDR3 is TGCGCCAGCAGCTTGGCCCGGACAGGGCCCGGGGAGCTGTTTTTT.

The J gene is TRBJ2-7, the V gene TRBV27, with TRBD1 as a possible D gene (5 bases). The V end lost 6 bases, the J end lost 6 bases, and 9 bases lay between the germline ends. Germline lookup yields CDR1 MNHEY and CDR2 SMNVEV (reference sequence). This CDR3 contains 11 residues. The CDR3 loop is CASSLGAEQYF. CDR3 bases: TGTGCCAGCAGCCTAGGGGCCGAGCAGTACTTC.

As to this clone: The junction departs from germline at one end; a sequencing error may be responsible. This sequence joins TRBV6-6 and TRBJ1-4, with TRBD1 matching 9 bases. The CDR3 runs to 12 residues. Germline loops: CDR1 MNHNY, CDR2 SVGAGI (reference sequence). DNA of the CDR3: TGTGCCAGCAGTTACCGGGACAGGGTCGCCTATTTT. This encodes CASSYRDRVAYF.

This chain connects TRBV28 to TRBJ2-7; TRBD1 might be the D (6 bases). This CDR3 is 15 amino acids long. In germline, CDR1 is MDHEN, CDR2 SYDVKM. Trimming removed 7 bases at V and 4 bases at J, with 20 bases between. The CDR3: CASNPPDSRRYEQYF. CDR3 sequence (DNA): TGTGCCAGCAATCCTCCGGACAGCCGTCGTTACGAGCAGTACTTC. The full variable domain, rest sourced from reference TRBV28 and TRBJ2-7, is DVKVTQSSRYLVKRTGEKVFLECVQDMDHENMFWYRQDPGLGLRLIYFSYDVKMKEKGDIPEGYSVSREKKERFSLILESASTNQTSMYLCASNPPDSRRYEQYFGPGTRLTVT.

The chain recombines TRBV9 with TRBJ1-1; TRBD1 might be the D (5 bases). The CDR3 has 17 amino acids. CDR1 and CDR2 from the germline V gene are SGDLS and YYNGEE. Trimming removed 2 bases at V and 1 base at J, with 18 bases between. This CDR3 is CASSVGLLTPPNTEAFF. DNA of the CDR3: TGTGCCAGCAGCGTGGGACTCCTAACTCCTCCGAACACTGAAGCTTTCTTT.

The V call is TRBV4-3, the J call TRBJ2-3, with 7 bases fitting TRBD1. Germline values: CDR1 LGHNA, CDR2 YSLEER. The trim removed 8 bases at V and 4 bases at J, leaving 6 bases unmatched. The CDR3 spans 13 residues. CDR3 sequence (DNA): TGCGCCAGCGGGGGACAGAACTCAGATACGCAGTATTTT. Translated: CASGGQNSDTQYF.

CDR3 DNA: TGTGCCAGCAGTAGGGGGACAGGGAATGAAAAACTGTTTTTT. This gives the protein CASSRGTGNEKLFF. The chain uses TRBV27 and TRBJ1-4; 9 nucleotides agree with TRBD1. This CDR3 has 14 residues. Germline trimming cut 5 bases from V and 5 bases from J; bases unmatched to any gene: 3. Germline CDR1 and CDR2: MNHEY and SMNVEV (reference sequence).

The chain employs TRBV18 and TRBJ2-1; D not resolved. Germline-derived CDR1 and CDR2 are KGHSH and LQKENI. CDR3 length: 14 amino acids. The V end was cut by 0 bases, the J end by 4 bases, with 7 bases between. The CDR3, as DNA: TGTGCCAGCTCACCACCACAGCCATACAATGAGCAGTTCTTC. This sequence encodes CASSPPQPYNEQFF.

A few counts support this clone. The V call is TRBV5-6, the J call TRBJ1-2, with a tentative D call TRBD1 (6 bases). Germline V gives CDR1 SGHDT, CDR2 YYEEEE. The CDR3 has 12 amino acids. V dropped 6 bases and J dropped 4 bases, with 10 bases sitting between them. As DNA, the CDR3 is TGTGCCAGCACCTCGACAGGCTATGGCTACACCTTC. Its protein is CASTSTGYGYTF.

This clone has only a few counts. The V call is TRBV4-3, the J call TRBJ2-5, with a tentative D call TRBD2 (5 bases). CDR1 is LGHNA and CDR2 is YSLEER in the germline V gene. The V gene lost 0 bases and the J gene lost 0 bases, with 8 bases spanning the gap. The CDR3 runs to 15 residues. CDR3 protein: CASSQDLRDQETQYF. CDR3 nucleotides: TGCGCCAGCAGCCAAGATTTGAGGGACCAAGAGACCCAGTACTTC.

The genes are TRBV4-1 and TRBJ1-2; D might be TRBD1 (5 bases). Germline CDR1 and CDR2: MGHRA and YSYEKL. This CDR3 is built from 14 residues. Between the trimmed V and J ends, which lost 2 bases and 2 bases, there was a span of 9 bases. The CDR3 protein is CASSQQGRNYGYTF. The CDR3 region has the DNA TGCGCCAGCAGCCAACAGGGTAGGAACTATGGCTACACCTTC.

The rearrangement links TRBV14 to TRBJ2-7; 9 positions agree with TRBD1. The germline V gene encodes CDR1 SGHDN and CDR2 FVKESK. This CDR3 comprises 16 residues. V lost 0 bases, J lost 5 bases, and 8 bases stayed unmatched. The CDR3 nucleotides read TGTGCCAGCAGCCAAGATCTCGGGACAGGGTACAACGAGCAGTACTTC. Translated, it gives CASSQDLGTGYNEQYF.

The chain links TRBV30 to TRBJ2-5, with D perhaps TRBD2 (6 bases). The V end was cut by 2 bases, the J end by 4 bases, with 14 bases between. The CDR3 sequence is 14 residues long. Germline-derived CDR1 and CDR2 are GTSNPN and SVGIG (reference sequence). In nucleotides, the CDR3 is TGTGCCTGGAGTCCTACTTGGGGGGTAGAGACCCAGTACTTC. This gives the protein CAWSPTWGVETQYF.

A single count supports this clone. The chain links TRBV28 to TRBJ1-5, with 10 bases aligning to TRBD1. Germline loops: CDR1 MDHEN, CDR2 SYDVKM. The CDR3 extends over 14 amino acids. Trimming took 6 bases from V and 13 from J; bases not matched to a gene: 12. Here the CDR3 reads CASRSPGQGSGQHF. The CDR3 DNA is TGTGCCAGCAGGTCTCCGGGACAGGGGTCCGGTCAGCATTTT.

The chain employs TRBV7-2 and TRBJ1-1, with 11 bases lining up with TRBD1. Looked up from germline, CDR1 is SGHTA and CDR2 is FQGNSA. V was clipped by 7 bases and J by 2 bases; unmatched bases: 3. The CDR3 extends over 14 amino acids. CDR3: CASTGTGGNTEAFF. The CDR3 coding sequence is TGTGCCAGCACAGGGACAGGGGGAAACACTGAAGCTTTCTTT.